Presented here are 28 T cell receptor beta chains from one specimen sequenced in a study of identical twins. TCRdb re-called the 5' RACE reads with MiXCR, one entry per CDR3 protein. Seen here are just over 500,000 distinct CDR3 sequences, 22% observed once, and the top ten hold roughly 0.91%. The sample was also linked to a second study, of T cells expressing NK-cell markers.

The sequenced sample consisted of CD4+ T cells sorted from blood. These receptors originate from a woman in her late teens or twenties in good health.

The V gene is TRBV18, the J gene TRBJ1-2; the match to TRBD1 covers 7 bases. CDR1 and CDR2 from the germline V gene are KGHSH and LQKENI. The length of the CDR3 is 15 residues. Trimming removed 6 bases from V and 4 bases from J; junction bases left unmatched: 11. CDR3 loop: CASSRRQGAGYGYTF. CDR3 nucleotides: TGTGCCAGCTCCCGCCGACAGGGCGCCGGCTATGGCTACACCTTC.

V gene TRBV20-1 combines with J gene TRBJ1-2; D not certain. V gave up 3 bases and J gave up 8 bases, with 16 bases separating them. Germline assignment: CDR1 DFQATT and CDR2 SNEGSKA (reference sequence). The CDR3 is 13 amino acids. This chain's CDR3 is CSARSGSFLGYTF. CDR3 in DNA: TGCAGTGCTAGGTCTGGGAGTTTCCTCGGCTACACCTTC.

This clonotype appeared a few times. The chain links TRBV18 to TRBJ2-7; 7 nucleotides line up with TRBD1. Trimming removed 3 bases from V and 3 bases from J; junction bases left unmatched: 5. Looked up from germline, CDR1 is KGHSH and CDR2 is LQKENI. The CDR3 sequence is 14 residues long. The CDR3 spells CASSPQGQLYEQYF. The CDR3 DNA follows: TGTGCCAGCTCACCCCAGGGACAGCTCTACGAGCAGTACTTC.

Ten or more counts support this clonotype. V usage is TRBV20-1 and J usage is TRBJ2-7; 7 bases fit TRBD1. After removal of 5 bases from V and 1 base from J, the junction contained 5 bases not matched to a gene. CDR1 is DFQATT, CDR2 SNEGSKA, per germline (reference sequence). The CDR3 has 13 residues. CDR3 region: CSASDRPSYEQYF. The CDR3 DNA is TGCAGTGCTTCGGACAGGCCTTCCTACGAGCAGTACTTC.

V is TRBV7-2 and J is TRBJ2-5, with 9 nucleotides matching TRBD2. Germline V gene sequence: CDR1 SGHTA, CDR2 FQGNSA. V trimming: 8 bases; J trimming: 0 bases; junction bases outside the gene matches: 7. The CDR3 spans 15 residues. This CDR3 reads CASAGRTSDQETQYF. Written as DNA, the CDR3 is TGTGCCAGCGCTGGAAGGACTAGCGACCAAGAGACCCAGTACTTC.

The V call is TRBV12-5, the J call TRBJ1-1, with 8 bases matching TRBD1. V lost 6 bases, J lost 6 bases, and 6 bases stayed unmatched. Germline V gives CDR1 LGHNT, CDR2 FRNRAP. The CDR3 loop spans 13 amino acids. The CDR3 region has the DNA TGTGCTAGTGGCCGCGGACAGGGAGCTGAAGCTTTCTTT. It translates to CASGRGQGAEAFF.

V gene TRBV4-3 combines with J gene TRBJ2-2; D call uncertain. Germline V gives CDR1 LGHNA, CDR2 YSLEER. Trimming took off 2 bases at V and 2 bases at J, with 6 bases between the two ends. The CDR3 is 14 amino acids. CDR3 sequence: CASSQLHNTGELFF. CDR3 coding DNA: TGCGCCAGCAGCCAATTACACAACACCGGGGAGCTGTTTTTT.

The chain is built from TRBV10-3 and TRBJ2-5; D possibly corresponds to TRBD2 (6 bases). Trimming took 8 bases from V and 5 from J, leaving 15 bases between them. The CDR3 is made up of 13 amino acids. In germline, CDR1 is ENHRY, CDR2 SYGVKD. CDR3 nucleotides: TGTGCCATCGGGTCTACTGGGGGGGAGACCCAGTACTTC. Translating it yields CAIGSTGGETQYF.

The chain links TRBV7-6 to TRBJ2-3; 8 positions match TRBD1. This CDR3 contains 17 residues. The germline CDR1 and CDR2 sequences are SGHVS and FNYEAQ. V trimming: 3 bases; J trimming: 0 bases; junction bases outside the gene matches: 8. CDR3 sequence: CASSFISGGGSTDTQYF. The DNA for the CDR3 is TGTGCCAGCAGCTTCATTTCAGGGGGCGGGAGCACAGATACGCAGTATTTT.

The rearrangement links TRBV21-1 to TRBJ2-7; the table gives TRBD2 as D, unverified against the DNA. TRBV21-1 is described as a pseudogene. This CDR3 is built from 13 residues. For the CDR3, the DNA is TGTGCCAGGAGGAAGCCCTCAGCCTACGAGCAGTACTTC. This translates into CARRKPSAYEQYF.

CDR3 nucleotide sequence: TGCGCCAGCAGCTTGGTTGGCGCGGCTAACTATGGCTACACCTTC. This codes for CASSLVGAANYGYTF. The chain recombines TRBV5-1 with TRBJ1-2; D gene unclear. CDR3 length: 15 amino acids. The V gene lost 0 bases and the J gene lost 0 bases, with 9 bases spanning the gap. Germline loops: CDR1 SGHRS, CDR2 YFSETQ.

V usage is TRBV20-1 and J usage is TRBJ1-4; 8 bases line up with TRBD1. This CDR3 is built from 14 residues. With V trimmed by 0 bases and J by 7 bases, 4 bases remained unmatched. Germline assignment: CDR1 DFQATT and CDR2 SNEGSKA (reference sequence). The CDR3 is CSARDRTGSEKLFF. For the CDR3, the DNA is TGCAGTGCTAGAGATAGGACAGGGAGTGAAAAACTGTTTTTT.

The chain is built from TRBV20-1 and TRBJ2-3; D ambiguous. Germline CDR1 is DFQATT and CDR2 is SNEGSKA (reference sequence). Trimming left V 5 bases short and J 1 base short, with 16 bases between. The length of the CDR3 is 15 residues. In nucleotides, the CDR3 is TGCAGTGCTCATCCCCGCCGGAGCGGCACAGATACGCAGTATTTT. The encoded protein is CSAHPRRSGTDTQYF.

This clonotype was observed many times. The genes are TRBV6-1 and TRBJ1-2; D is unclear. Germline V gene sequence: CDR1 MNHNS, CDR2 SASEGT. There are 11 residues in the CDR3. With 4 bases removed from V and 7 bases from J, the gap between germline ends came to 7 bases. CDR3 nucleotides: TGTGCCAGCAGTGTTTTGATTGGCTACACCTTC. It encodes CASSVLIGYTF.

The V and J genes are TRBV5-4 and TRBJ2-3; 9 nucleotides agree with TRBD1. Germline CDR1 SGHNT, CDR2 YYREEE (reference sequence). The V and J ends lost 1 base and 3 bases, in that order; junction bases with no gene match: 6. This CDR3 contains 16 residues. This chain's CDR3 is CASSLLQGQGTDTQYF. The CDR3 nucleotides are TGTGCCAGCAGCTTGCTCCAGGGACAGGGTACAGATACGCAGTATTTT.

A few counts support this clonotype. The DNA for the CDR3 is TGCAGTGCTTCCCCTAGTGACGGGGGAGATGAGCAGTTCTTC. It encodes CSASPSDGGDEQFF. This chain connects TRBV20-1 to TRBJ2-1; weak D call: TRBD2 (6 bases). Between the trimmed V and J ends, which lost 5 bases and 8 bases, there was a span of 19 bases. This CDR3 has 14 residues. In germline, CDR1 is DFQATT, CDR2 SNEGSKA (reference sequence).

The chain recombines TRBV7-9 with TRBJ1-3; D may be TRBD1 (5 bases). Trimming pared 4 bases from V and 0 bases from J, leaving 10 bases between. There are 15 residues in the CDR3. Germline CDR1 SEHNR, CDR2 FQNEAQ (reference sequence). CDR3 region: CASSWTQYSGNTIYF. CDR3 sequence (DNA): TGTGCCAGCAGCTGGACACAATACTCTGGAAACACCATATATTTT.

The CDR3 loop is CAISEPGRDTQYF. The CDR3, as DNA: TGTGCCATCAGTGAGCCAGGGAGGGATACGCAGTATTTT. The chain uses TRBV10-3 and TRBJ2-3; a possible D gene is TRBD2 (6 bases). Germline values: CDR1 ENHRY, CDR2 SYGVKD. The CDR3 length is 13 residues. V was clipped by 2 bases and J by 6 bases, with 9 bases between them.

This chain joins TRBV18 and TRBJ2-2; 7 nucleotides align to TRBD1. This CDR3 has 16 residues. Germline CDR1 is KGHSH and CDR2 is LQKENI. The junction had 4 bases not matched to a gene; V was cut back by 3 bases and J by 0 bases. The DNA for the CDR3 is TGTGCCAGCTCACCTGCCGGGACAGCGAACACCGGGGAGCTGTTTTTT. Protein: CASSPAGTANTGELFF.

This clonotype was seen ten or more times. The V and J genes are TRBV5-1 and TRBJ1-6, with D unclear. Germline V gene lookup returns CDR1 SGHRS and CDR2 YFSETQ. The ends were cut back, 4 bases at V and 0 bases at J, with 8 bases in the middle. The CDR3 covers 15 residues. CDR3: CASSAGSSYNSPLHF. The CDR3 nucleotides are TGCGCCAGCAGCGCCGGTAGCTCCTATAATTCACCCCTCCACTTT.

CDR3 in amino acids: CSATSGEQFF. In nucleotides, the CDR3 is TGCAGTGCTACTAGTGGTGAGCAGTTCTTC. The gene calls are TRBV20-1 and TRBJ2-1; D call uncertain. This CDR3 region has 10 residues. Germline CDR1 and CDR2: DFQATT and SNEGSKA (reference sequence). V lost 4 bases and J 9 bases, leaving 7 bases between the germline ends.

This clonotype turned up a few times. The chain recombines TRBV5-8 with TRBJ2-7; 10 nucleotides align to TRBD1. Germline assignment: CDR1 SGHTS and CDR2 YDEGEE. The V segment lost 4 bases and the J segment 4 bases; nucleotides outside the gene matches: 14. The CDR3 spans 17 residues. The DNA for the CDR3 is TGTGCCAGCAGCCTAAGGGGATGGACAGGGGGTATGTACGAGCAGTACTTC. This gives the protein CASSLRGWTGGMYEQYF.

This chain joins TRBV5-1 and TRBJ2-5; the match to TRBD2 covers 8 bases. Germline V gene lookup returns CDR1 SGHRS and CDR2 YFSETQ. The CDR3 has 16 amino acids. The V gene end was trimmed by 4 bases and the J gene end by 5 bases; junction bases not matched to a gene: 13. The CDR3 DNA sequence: TGCGCCAGCAGCAAAGAGGGGGTAGCGGGATTGGAGACCCAGTACTTC. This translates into CASSKEGVAGLETQYF.

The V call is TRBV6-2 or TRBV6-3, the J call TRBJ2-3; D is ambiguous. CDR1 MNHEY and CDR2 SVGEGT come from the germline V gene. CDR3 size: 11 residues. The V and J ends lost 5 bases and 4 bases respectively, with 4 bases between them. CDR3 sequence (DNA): TGTGCCAGCAGTCACCCAGATACGCAGTATTTT. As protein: CASSHPDTQYF.

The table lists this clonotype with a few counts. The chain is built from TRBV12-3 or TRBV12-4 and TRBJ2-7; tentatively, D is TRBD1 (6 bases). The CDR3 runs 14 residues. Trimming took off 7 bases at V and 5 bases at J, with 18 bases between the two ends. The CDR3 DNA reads TGTGCCAGCACTCCCCCAGGGGCGCGGAACGAGCAGTACTTC. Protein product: CASTPPGARNEQYF.

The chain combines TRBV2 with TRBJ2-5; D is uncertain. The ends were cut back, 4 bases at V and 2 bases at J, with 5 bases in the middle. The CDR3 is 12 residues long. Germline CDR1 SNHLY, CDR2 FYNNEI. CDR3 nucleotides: TGTGCCAGCAGTGCCAGGCAAGAGACCCAGTACTTC. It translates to CASSARQETQYF.

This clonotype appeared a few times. The CDR3 DNA follows: TGTGCCAGCAGCCGGGGGGGGGCACATGGCTACACCTTC. Translating it yields CASSRGGAHGYTF. The genes are TRBV5-6 and TRBJ1-2; possible D gene TRBD1, 6 bases. This CDR3 region has 13 residues. The germline V gene has CDR1 SGHDT and CDR2 YYEEEE. Trimming pared 4 bases from V and 6 bases from J, leaving 13 bases between.

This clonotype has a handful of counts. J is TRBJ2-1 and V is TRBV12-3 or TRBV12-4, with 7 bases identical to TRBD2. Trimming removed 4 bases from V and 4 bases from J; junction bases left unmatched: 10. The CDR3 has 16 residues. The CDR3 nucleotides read TGTGCCAGCAGTTCACTAGCGTCGGACGCTTACAATGAGCAGTTCTTC. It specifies CASSSLASDAYNEQFF.